This T cell receptor (beta chain) was found in a study of HIV-infected children after antiretroviral therapy interruption. Study-wide context: Median age was about 10 years (interruption) and 7 to 8 years (continuous). Continuous-treatment samples came from weeks 0, 48 and 150.

Notes on this clonotype: The antigen is unknown.

Treatment: PENTA 11 planned treatment interruption arm or continuous ART arm. Naive CD4+ CD45RA+ CD45RO- T cells were FACS-sorted from thawed PBMCs. Overall study findings and caveats: The Gini coefficient of naive CD4+ repertoires rose, returning to baseline by 3 years.

A 3' RACE protocol on RNA, with unique molecular identifiers, produced the TCR library. TCRdb processed the 3' RACE reads anew with MiXCR; each CDR3 protein has one entry. The sample carries fewer than 50,000 distinct CDR3 sequences, 4.3% recorded once. The CDR3 extends over 12 amino acids. Looked up from germline, CDR1 is SQVTM and CDR2 is ANQGSEA. V lost 4 bases to trimming and J lost 3 bases; unmatched junction nucleotides: 2. Sequenced here: CD45RA+ CD4+ T cells from PBMCs, pooled from several time points, sampled from a donor given antiretroviral therapy, either interrupted or continuous. The subset is: naive CD4+ CD45RA+ CD45RO- T cells. The rearrangement joins TRBV29-1 to TRBJ2-7, with 8 bases fitting TRBD1. The receptor comes from a pool of human donors with HIV. CDR3 sequence (DNA): TGCAGCGTTGGGACAGGGAGCTACGAGCAGTACTTC. Its translation is CSVGTGSYEQYF.